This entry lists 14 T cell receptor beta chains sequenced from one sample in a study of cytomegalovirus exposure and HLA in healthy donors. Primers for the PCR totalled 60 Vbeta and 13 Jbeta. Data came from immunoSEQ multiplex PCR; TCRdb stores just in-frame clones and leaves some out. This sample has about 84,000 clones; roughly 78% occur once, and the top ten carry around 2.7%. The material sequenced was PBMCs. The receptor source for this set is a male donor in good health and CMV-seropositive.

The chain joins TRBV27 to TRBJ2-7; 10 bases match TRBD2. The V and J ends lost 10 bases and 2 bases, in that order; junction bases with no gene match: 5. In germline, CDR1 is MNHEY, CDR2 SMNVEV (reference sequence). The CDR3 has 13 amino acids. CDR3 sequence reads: CATGLANTYEQYF. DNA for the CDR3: TGTGCCACGGGACTAGCGAACACCTACGAGCAGTACTTC.

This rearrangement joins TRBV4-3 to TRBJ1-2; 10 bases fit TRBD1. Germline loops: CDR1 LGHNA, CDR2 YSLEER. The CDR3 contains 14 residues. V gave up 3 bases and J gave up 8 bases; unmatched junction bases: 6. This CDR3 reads CASSQRQGARGYTF. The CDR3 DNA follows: TGCGCCAGCAGCCAGAGACAGGGGGCGAGGGGCTACACCTTC.

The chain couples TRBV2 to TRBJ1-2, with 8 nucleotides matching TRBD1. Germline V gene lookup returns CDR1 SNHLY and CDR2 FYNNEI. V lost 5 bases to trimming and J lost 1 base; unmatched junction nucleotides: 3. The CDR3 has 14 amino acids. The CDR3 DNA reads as TGTGCCAGCAGTCCCGACAGGGGTAACTATGGCTACACCTTC. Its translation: CASSPDRGNYGYTF.

The CDR3 loop is CASSEGGVRNTIYF. CDR3 DNA sequence: TGTGCCAGCAGTGAGGGAGGGGTCCGAAACACCATATATTTT. V and J are TRBV25-1 and TRBJ1-3, with a possible D match to TRBD1 (5 bases). V was shortened by 3 bases and J by 5 bases, with 11 bases between the two germline ends. Germline V gene lookup returns CDR1 MGHDK and CDR2 SYGVNS. The CDR3 spans 14 residues.

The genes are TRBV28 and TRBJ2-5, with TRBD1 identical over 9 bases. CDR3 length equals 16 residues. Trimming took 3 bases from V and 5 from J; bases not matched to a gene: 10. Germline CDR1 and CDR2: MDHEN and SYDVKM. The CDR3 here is CASSFGTGRNEETQYF. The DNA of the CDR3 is TGTGCCAGCAGTTTTGGGACAGGGAGGAACGAGGAGACCCAGTACTTC.

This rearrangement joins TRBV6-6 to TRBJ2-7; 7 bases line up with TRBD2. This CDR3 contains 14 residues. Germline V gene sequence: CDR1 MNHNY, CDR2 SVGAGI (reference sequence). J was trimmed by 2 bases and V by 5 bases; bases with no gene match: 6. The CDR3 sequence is CASSQSSGAYEQYF. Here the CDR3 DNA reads TGTGCCAGCAGTCAATCTAGCGGAGCCTACGAGCAGTACTTC.

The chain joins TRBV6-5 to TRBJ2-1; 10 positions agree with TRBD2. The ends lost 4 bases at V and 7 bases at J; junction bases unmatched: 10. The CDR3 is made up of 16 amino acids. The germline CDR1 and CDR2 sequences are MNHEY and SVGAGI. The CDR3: CASSWPGSGRMNEQFF. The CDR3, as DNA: TGTGCCAGCAGTTGGCCGGGTAGCGGGAGGATGAATGAGCAGTTCTTC.

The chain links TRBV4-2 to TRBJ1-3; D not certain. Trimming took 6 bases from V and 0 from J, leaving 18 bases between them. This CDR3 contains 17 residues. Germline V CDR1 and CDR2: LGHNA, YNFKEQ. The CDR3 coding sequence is TGTGCCAGCAGTCGGACTAGGTCGGACCTCTCTGGAAACACCATATATTTT. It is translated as CASSRTRSDLSGNTIYF.

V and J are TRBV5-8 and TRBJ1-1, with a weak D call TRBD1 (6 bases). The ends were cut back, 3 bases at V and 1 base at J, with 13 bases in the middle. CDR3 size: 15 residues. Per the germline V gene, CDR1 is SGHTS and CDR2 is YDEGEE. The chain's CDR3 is CASSSTGRGNTEAFF. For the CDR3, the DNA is TGTGCCAGCAGCTCCACAGGCAGGGGGAACACTGAAGCTTTCTTT. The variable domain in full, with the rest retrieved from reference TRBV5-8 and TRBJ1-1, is EAGVTQSPTHLIKTRGQQATLRCSPISGHTSVYWYQQALGLGLQFLLWYDEGEERNRGNFPPRFSGRQFPNYSSELNVNALELEDSALYLCASSSTGRGNTEAFFGQGTRLTVV.

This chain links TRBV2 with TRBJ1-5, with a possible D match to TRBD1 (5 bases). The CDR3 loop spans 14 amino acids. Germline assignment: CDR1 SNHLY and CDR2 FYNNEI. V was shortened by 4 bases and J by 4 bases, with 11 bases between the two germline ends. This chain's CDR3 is CASSGQGNNQPQHF. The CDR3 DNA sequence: TGTGCCAGCAGTGGGCAGGGAAATAATCAGCCCCAGCATTTT.

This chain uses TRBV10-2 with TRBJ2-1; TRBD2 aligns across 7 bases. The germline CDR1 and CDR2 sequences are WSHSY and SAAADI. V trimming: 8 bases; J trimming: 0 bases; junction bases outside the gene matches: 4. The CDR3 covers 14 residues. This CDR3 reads CASWEGSSYNEQFF. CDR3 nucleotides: TGCGCCAGCTGGGAGGGTAGCTCCTACAATGAGCAGTTCTTC.

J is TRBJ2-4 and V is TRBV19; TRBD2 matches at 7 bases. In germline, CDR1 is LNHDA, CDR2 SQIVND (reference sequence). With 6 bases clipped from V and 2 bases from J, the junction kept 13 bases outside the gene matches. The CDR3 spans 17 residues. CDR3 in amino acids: CASSSGGGFQPKNIQYF. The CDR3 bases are TGTGCCAGTAGCTCGGGAGGCGGTTTTCAGCCCAAAAACATTCAGTACTTC.

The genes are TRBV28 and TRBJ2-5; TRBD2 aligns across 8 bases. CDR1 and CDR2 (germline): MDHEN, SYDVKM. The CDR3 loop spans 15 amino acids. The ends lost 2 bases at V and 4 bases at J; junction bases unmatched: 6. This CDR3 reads CASSLGAGGRETQYF. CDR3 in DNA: TGTGCCAGCAGTTTAGGGGCGGGAGGCCGAGAGACCCAGTACTTC.

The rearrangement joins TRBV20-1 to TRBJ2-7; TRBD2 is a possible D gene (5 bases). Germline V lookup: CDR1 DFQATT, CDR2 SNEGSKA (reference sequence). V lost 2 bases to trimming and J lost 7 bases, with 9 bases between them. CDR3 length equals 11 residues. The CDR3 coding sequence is TGCAGTGCTAGAAGCCCGGGGGAGCAGTACTTC. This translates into CSARSPGEQYF.